This T cell receptor beta chain was captured by sequencing in a study of spatial heterogeneity in lung cancer. TCRdb analysed the 5' RACE reads with MiXCR anew, one entry per CDR3 protein. The profile shows tens of thousands of distinct CDR3 sequences, roughly 12% of them singletons. Germline V lookup: CDR1 SGHTA, CDR2 FQGNSA. The length of the CDR3 is 13 residues. Trimming took 3 bases from V and 2 from J, leaving 8 bases between them. As to time point: sample taken at primary tumor resection. Tumor, nontumor lung or frozen PBMC supplied whole RNA, sequenced without sorting. The source of this sequence is a male donor with early-stage non-small cell lung cancer. The V and J genes are TRBV7-2 and TRBJ2-7; tentatively, D is TRBD1 (6 bases). The input for sequencing was PBMCs, taken at surgery. This CDR3 is CASSFTGTYEQYF. CDR3 nucleotides: TGTGCCAGCAGCTTCACAGGGACCTACGAGCAGTACTTC.